The entry below gives a single T cell receptor (beta chain) sequence along with its context. Its antigen is undetermined. The record originates from a study of T cell repertoires in cytomegalovirus infection. Study at large: TCR beta signatures that were public indicated CMV infection and matching HLA type.

TCRdb re-analysed the reads in MiXCR, keeping a single row per CDR3 protein. The data hold around 530,000 distinct CDR3 sequences, with approximately 17% observed a single time. Notes on the study in general: HLA-C-restricted CMV-specific TCR beta clonotypes were dominant in the ex vivo response.

The V end was cut by 4 bases, the J end by 3 bases, with 18 bases between. Looked up from germline, CDR1 is MGHRA and CDR2 is YSYEKL. The CDR3 consists of 16 residues. This chain joins TRBV4-1 and TRBJ2-5, with D maybe TRBD2 (7 bases). The sequenced sample was CD8+ T cells from PBMCs. The TCR originated in a human donor in good health (CMV status not recorded). Some clones in this sample may be carry-over from other donors' samples. CDR3 in amino acids: CASSRLHRGGEETQYF. For the CDR3, the DNA is TGCGCCAGCAGCCGTCTCCATAGGGGGGGCGAAGAGACCCAGTACTTC.